What follows is one T cell receptor (beta chain) and its context. The antigen is undetermined. The data derive from a study of T cell responses to AZD1222 COVID-19 vaccine. Study results and limitations: Scientists sampled the repertoires only once the peak T cell response had passed. Donors skewed white British and female; clonal diversity was possibly underestimated. Among spike-specific TCRs, nearly half reportedly target unmutated variant regions.

V gave up 5 bases and J gave up 9 bases; unmatched junction bases: 13. The CDR3 spans 15 residues. CDR1 is SEHNR, CDR2 FQNEAQ, per germline (reference sequence). Profiled with immunoSEQ multiplex PCR; TCRdb holds only in-frame clones, not every one. The profile shows 150,000 to 200,000 clones, 88% of them singletons. This TCR came from an adult who received the AZD1222 COVID-19 vaccine. The chain combines TRBV7-9 with TRBJ2-1; 7 nucleotides line up with TRBD2. The sequencing here drew on peripheral blood, taken 28 days after the second AZD1222 dose. For the CDR3, the DNA is TGTGCCAGCAGCGGATATGGCGGGAGCGGCGGTGAGCAGTTCTTC. It codes for CASSGYGGSGGEQFF.